This TCR beta chain originates from a study of T cell responses to AZD1222 COVID-19 vaccine. Overall study results and limits: Donors skewed white British and female; clonal diversity was possibly underestimated. Epitopes outside B.1.351 and B.1.1.7 mutated regions reportedly drew nearly half of spike TCRs. Spike-specific TCR repertoires showed rising breadth and depth after two AZD1222 doses. CD4 TCRs linked to vaccination spanned spike, dominating at 160-218 and 743-854.

Some clones are missing from TCRdb's copy, which holds only in-frame ones; the method was immunoSEQ multiplex PCR. Counted here are some 150,000 clones, about nine tenths occurring once; the ten biggest clones make up roughly 3.1%. This clone was found once. The antigen is undetermined. Between the trimmed V and J ends, which lost 1 base and 14 bases, there was a span of 11 bases. Germline V gives CDR1 MNHNS, CDR2 SASEGT. The CDR3 is made up of 12 amino acids. The sample in question was peripheral blood, obtained on day 0 of AZD1222 vaccination. This clonotype was sampled from an adult in good health. The V call is TRBV6-1, the J call TRBJ1-4, with D unresolved. The chain's CDR3 is CASSEVGTSLFF. The DNA for the CDR3 is TGTGCCAGCAGTGAAGTCGGCACTTCGCTGTTTTTT.